A single sample is the source of the 24 T cell receptor beta chains below, sequenced in a study of post-analysis software for immune sequencing data. Their target antigens are unknown. TCR beta cDNA libraries had unique molecular identifiers. TCRdb reanalysed the PCR reads using MiXCR and keeps one entry per CDR3 protein. The sample lists 400,000 to 500,000 distinct CDR3 sequences, approximately 37% occurring once. Study conclusions and caveats: Four or five TRBV segments were more frequent in patients than controls; TRBV5-6, TRBV5-1 and TRBV20-1 belonged to this group.

Material for sequencing was blood. Receptor source: a girl aged 2 to 9 with multiple sclerosis.

This clonotype has only a few counts. The chain recombines TRBV5-1 with TRBJ2-3, with TRBD2 matching 14 bases. The CDR3 loop spans 16 amino acids. Germline V lookup: CDR1 SGHRS, CDR2 YFSETQ. V trimming: 4 bases; J trimming: 3 bases; junction bases outside the gene matches: 4. CDR3 sequence: CASSRGTSGGTDTQYF. CDR3 nucleotides: TGCGCCAGCAGCAGGGGGACTAGCGGGGGAACAGATACGCAGTATTTT.

This rearrangement joins TRBV29-1 to TRBJ1-4, with unresolved D. Germline-derived CDR1 and CDR2 are SQVTM and ANQGSEA. The CDR3 consists of 16 residues. The V and J ends lost 4 bases and 3 bases respectively, with 18 bases between them. The CDR3 coding sequence is TGCAGCGTTGGTGCTGGTCCTACGGGTGCTAATGAAAAACTGTTTTTT. This translates into CSVGAGPTGANEKLFF.

This rearrangement joins TRBV7-3 to TRBJ2-1; D uncertain. V shed 6 bases and J shed 5 bases, with 11 bases lying between them. From germline, CDR1 is SGHTA and CDR2 FQGTGA. CDR3 length equals 13 residues. The CDR3 sequence is CASSSTFNNEQFF. For the CDR3, the DNA is TGTGCCAGCAGTTCGACTTTTAACAATGAGCAGTTCTTC.

The CDR3 DNA follows: TGTGCCAGCAGCCCAACCCGACTAGCGGGAGGTTGGGGGACGCAGTATTTT. It specifies CASSPTRLAGGWGTQYF. The V and J genes are TRBV7-9 and TRBJ2-3; 13 nucleotides align to TRBD2. This CDR3 comprises 17 residues. From germline, CDR1 is SEHNR and CDR2 FQNEAQ (reference sequence). V shed 5 bases and J 9 bases; nucleotides not matched to a gene: 14.

The chain recombines TRBV28 with TRBJ2-7, with 10 bases fitting TRBD2. Germline CDR1 MDHEN, CDR2 SYDVKM. With V trimmed by 5 bases and J by 2 bases, 6 bases remained unmatched. CDR3 length: 15 residues. The CDR3 region is CASSLRTSGTYEQYF. CDR3 DNA: TGTGCCAGCAGTCTTCGGACTAGCGGAACCTACGAGCAGTACTTC.

The chain uses TRBV7-3 and TRBJ2-1; 12 positions agree with TRBD2. CDR1 is SGHTA, CDR2 FQGTGA, per germline. J gave up 8 bases and V 0 bases, and 5 bases lay outside the gene matches. The CDR3 is 16 amino acids. CDR3 region: CASSLTGASGRDEQFF. CDR3 sequence (DNA): TGTGCCAGCAGCTTAACTGGGGCTAGCGGGAGGGATGAGCAGTTCTTC.

The chain carries TRBV7-3 and TRBJ2-1; 7 nucleotides align to TRBD2. Per germline, CDR1 SGHTA and CDR2 FQGTGA. The length of the CDR3 is 13 residues. After removal of 1 base from V and 13 bases from J, the junction contained 7 bases not matched to a gene. In nucleotides, the CDR3 is TGTGCCAGCAGCTTAATATCGGCGGGAGCACAGTTCTTC. It specifies CASSLISAGAQFF.

The chain has TRBV18 and TRBJ2-7; D unresolved. This CDR3 is 14 amino acids long. The V end was cut by 6 bases, the J end by 2 bases, with 14 bases between. Germline-derived CDR1 and CDR2 are KGHSH and LQKENI. This CDR3 reads CASSTAARPYEQYF. CDR3 nucleotide sequence: TGTGCCAGCTCGACGGCGGCACGACCCTACGAGCAGTACTTC.

This clonotype was detected only a few times. The rearrangement uses TRBV3-1 and TRBJ2-4; D may be TRBD2 (5 bases). Matching the DNA end better, TRBJ2-7 makes the J call doubtful. The CDR3 consists of 14 residues. CDR1 and CDR2 (germline): LGHDT, YNNKEL (reference sequence). CDR3 residues: CASSRHGNSYEQYF. The CDR3 nucleotides are TGTGCCAGCAGCCGTCACGGGAATTCTTACGAGCAGTACTTC.

The chain links TRBV11-2 to TRBJ1-3; D not resolved. This CDR3 has 15 amino acids. V shed 1 base and J shed 3 bases, with 10 bases lying between them. In germline, CDR1 is SGHAT, CDR2 FQNNGV. CDR3 protein: CASSLVSGFGNTIYF. In DNA, the CDR3 is TGTGCCAGCAGCTTAGTGTCGGGGTTTGGAAACACCATATATTTT. Full variable domain (remainder filled in from reference TRBV11-2 and TRBJ1-3): EAGVAQSPRYKIIEKRQSVAFWCNPISGHATLYWYQQILGQGPKLLIQFQNNGVVDDSQLPKDRFSAERLKGVDSTLKIQPAKLEDSAVYLCASSLVSGFGNTIYFGEGSWLTVV.

As concerns this clonotype: The conserved final phenylalanine or tryptophan is absent from the CDR3, which likely points to a read error. The chain couples TRBV7-3 to TRBJ2-1, with 7 bases matching TRBD2. V trimming: 2 bases; J trimming: 4 bases; junction bases outside the gene matches: 5. CDR3 length equals 15 residues. CDR1 SGHTA and CDR2 FQGTGA come from the germline V gene. CDR3 bases: TGTGCCAGCAGCTTAGGGGCGGGGGAATACAATGAGCAGTTCTTG. Amino acids: CASSLGAGEYNEQFL.

V usage is TRBV5-1 and J usage is TRBJ2-1; TRBD1 matches 7 bases. This CDR3 region has 14 residues. From germline, CDR1 is SGHRS and CDR2 YFSETQ. With V trimmed by 7 bases and J by 2 bases, 6 bases remained unmatched. The CDR3 DNA follows: TGCGCCAGCTCTAGGGGGCAGACCTACAATGAGCAGTTCTTC. It codes for CASSRGQTYNEQFF. The full variable domain, with the rest looked up from reference TRBV5-1 and TRBJ2-1, is KAGVTQTPRYLIKTRGQQVTLSCSPISGHRSVSWYQQTPGQGLQFLFEYFSETQRNKGNFPGRFSGRQFSNSRSEMNVSTLELGDSALYLCASSRGQTYNEQFFGPGTRLTVL.

The gene calls are TRBV20-1 and TRBJ2-7; TRBD1 aligns across 8 bases. Germline CDR1 is DFQATT and CDR2 is SNEGSKA (reference sequence). V was pared by 4 bases and J by 0 bases, with 17 bases of the junction left unmatched. The CDR3 contains 18 residues. The CDR3 is CSANRGQGISTSSYEQYF. CDR3 coding DNA: TGCAGTGCTAACCGCGGACAGGGAATTTCGACGAGCTCCTACGAGCAGTACTTC.

This clonotype was counted a few times. The genes are TRBV20-1 and TRBJ2-7; 8 bases align to TRBD1. The CDR3 is 13 amino acids. Germline CDR1 reads DFQATT; CDR2 reads SNEGSKA (reference sequence). V dropped 4 bases and J dropped 6; count of bases not matched to a gene: 8. CDR3 nucleotides: TGCAGTGCTACTGGACAGGGAGTCGGCGAGCAGTACTTC. It translates to CSATGQGVGEQYF.

V and J are TRBV29-1 and TRBJ2-1; possibly TRBD1 for D (6 bases). Germline V gives CDR1 SQVTM, CDR2 ANQGSEA. V dropped 2 bases and J dropped 3 bases, with 11 bases sitting between them. This CDR3 contains 14 residues. CDR3 protein: CSVETGSNYNEQFF. The CDR3 region has the DNA TGCAGCGTTGAAACAGGGTCAAACTACAATGAGCAGTTCTTC.

This clonotype has only a few counts. This chain joins TRBV20-1 and TRBJ2-7, with 11 bases identical to TRBD2. Trimming took 2 bases from V and 6 from J; bases not matched to a gene: 3. The germline gives CDR1 DFQATT, CDR2 SNEGSKA (reference sequence). The CDR3 sequence is 13 residues long. CDR3 amino acids: CSARSGTSGEQYF. CDR3 bases: TGCAGTGCTAGATCAGGGACTAGCGGCGAGCAGTACTTC.

This chain links TRBV7-8 with TRBJ1-1, with no clear D. Trimming removed 6 bases from V and 5 bases from J, with 16 bases in between. In germline, CDR1 is SGHVS, CDR2 FQNEAQ. The CDR3 is made up of 14 amino acids. DNA for the CDR3: TGTGCCAGCAGAAATGCCCGGGGAGCAACTGAAGCTTTCTTT. Its protein is CASRNARGATEAFF.

CDR3 in amino acids: CASSQASLAGAGDTQYF. The DNA for the CDR3 is TGTGCCAGCAGCCAGGCCTCTCTGGCGGGGGCAGGAGATACGCAGTATTTT. The chain links TRBV4-2 to TRBJ2-3; a weak D match, TRBD2 (7 bases). CDR3 size: 17 residues. The V end lost 3 bases, the J end lost 5 bases, and 21 bases lay between the germline ends. Germline CDR1 and CDR2: LGHNA and YNFKEQ.

The V gene is TRBV29-1, the J gene TRBJ2-7; TRBD2 matches 15 bases. The CDR3 extends over 15 amino acids. From germline, CDR1 is SQVTM and CDR2 ANQGSEA. The J segment lost 7 bases and the V segment lost 3 bases, leaving 7 bases of the junction unmatched. CDR3 residues: CSVESGLAGGREQYF. The CDR3 bases are TGCAGCGTTGAGAGTGGACTAGCGGGAGGGCGGGAGCAGTACTTC.

The sample holds a few counts of this clonotype. The chain carries TRBV29-1 and TRBJ2-7; D remains ambiguous. This CDR3 is built from 14 residues. V lost 5 bases and J lost 0, with 14 bases in between. Germline values: CDR1 SQVTM, CDR2 ANQGSEA. CDR3 DNA: TGCAGCGTTCTAGACACCTCCTTCTCCTACGAGCAGTACTTC. Its translation: CSVLDTSFSYEQYF.

The rearrangement joins TRBV15 to TRBJ1-5, with D uncertain. Per germline, CDR1 LNHNV and CDR2 YYDKDF (reference sequence). The V and J ends lost 8 bases and 7 bases respectively, with 12 bases between them. There are 12 residues in the CDR3. Here the CDR3 reads CATSRPGQPQHF. CDR3 bases: TGTGCCACCTCCAGGCCCGGACAGCCCCAGCATTTT.

This clonotype was counted between two and nine times. This sequence joins TRBV6-6 and TRBJ1-5; D unresolved. Germline V gene lookup returns CDR1 MNHNY and CDR2 SVGAGI (reference sequence). Trimming pared 6 bases from V and 4 bases from J, leaving 13 bases between. CDR3 length: 14 amino acids. CDR3 nucleotides: TGTGCCAGCAGCCCCCGGGGAGAGAATCAGCCCCAGCATTTT. As protein: CASSPRGENQPQHF.

This clonotype was observed a handful of times. CDR3 DNA: TGCAGCGTTGTAGGGCTTCCCTTTCCGGGCACAGATACGCAGTATTTT. It is translated as CSVVGLPFPGTDTQYF. The rearrangement uses TRBV29-1 and TRBJ2-3; D is uncertain. Germline CDR1 SQVTM, CDR2 ANQGSEA. Trimming left V 4 bases short and J 1 base short, with 18 bases between. The CDR3 extends over 16 amino acids.

This clonotype appeared many times. This rearrangement joins TRBV12-3 or TRBV12-4 to TRBJ2-3; possible D gene TRBD2, 5 bases. CDR3 length equals 15 residues. Trimming left V 6 bases short and J 0 bases short, with 13 bases between. In DNA, the CDR3 is TGTGCCAGCAGCTATCTAGCAGATAGCACAGATACGCAGTATTTT. It specifies CASSYLADSTDTQYF.